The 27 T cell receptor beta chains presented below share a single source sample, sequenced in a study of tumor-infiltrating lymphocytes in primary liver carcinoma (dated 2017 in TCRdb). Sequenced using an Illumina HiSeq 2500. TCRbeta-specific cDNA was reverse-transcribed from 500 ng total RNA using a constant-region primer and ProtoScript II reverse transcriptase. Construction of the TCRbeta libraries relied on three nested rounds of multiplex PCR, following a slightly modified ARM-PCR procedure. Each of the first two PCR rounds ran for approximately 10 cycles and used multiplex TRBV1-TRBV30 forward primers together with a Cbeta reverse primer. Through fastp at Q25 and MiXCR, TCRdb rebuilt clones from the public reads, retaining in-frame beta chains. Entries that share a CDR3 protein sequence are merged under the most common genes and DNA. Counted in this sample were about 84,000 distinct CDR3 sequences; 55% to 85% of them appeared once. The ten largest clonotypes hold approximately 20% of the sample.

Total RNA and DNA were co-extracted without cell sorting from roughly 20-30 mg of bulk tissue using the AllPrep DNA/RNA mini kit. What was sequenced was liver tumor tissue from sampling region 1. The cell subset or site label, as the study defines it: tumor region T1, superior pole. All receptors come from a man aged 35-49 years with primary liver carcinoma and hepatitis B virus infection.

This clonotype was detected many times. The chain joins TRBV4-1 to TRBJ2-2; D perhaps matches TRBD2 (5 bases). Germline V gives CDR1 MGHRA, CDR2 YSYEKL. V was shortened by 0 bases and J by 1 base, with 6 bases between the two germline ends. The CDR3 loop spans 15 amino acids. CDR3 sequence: CASSQEAGNTGELFF. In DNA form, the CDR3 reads TGCGCCAGCAGCCAAGAGGCGGGGAACACCGGGGAGCTGTTTTTT.

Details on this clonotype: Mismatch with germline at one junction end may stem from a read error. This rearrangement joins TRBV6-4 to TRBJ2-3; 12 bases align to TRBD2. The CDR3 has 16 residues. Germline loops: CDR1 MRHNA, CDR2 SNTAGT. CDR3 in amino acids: CASSDSTSGSTDTHYF. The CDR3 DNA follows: TGTGCTAGCAGTGACTCGACTAGCGGGAGCACAGATACGCATTATTTT.

In nucleotides, the CDR3 is TGTGCCAGCAACGGCCAGGGGGCTTTCTATGGCTACACCTTC. Protein: CASNGQGAFYGYTF. V and J are TRBV28 and TRBJ1-2; TRBD1 matches 8 bases. J lost 4 bases, V lost 7 bases, and 8 bases had no gene match. Germline loops: CDR1 MDHEN, CDR2 SYDVKM. There are 14 residues in the CDR3.

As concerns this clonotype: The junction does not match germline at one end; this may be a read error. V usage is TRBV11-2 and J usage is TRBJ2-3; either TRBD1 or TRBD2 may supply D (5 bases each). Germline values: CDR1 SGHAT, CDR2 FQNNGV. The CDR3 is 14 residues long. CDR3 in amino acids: CANSFDKGTDTQYF. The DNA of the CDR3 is TGTGCCAACAGCTTCGACAAGGGGACGGATACGCAGTATTTT.

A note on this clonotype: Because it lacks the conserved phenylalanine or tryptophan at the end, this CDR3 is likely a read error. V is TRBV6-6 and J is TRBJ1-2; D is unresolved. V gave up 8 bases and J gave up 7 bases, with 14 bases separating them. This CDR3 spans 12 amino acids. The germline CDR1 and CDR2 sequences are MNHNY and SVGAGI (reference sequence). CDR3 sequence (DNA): TGTGCCAGCTGTCTTCCGACGCGTGGCTACACCTCC. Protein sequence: CASCLPTRGYTS.

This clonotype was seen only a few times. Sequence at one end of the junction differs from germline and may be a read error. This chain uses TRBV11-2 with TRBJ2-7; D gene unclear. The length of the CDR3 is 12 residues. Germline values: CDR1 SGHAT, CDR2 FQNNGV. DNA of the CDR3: TGTGCCGGCAGCTTAGATCGGCATGAGCAGTACTTC. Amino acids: CAGSLDRHEQYF.

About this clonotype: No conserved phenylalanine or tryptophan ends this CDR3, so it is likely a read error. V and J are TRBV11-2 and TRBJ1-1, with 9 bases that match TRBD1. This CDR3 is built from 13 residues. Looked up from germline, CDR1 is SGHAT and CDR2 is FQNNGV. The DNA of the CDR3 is TGTGTCAGCAGCCCCCAGGACAGGGGAGGCGCTTTCTCT. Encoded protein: CVSSPQDRGGAFS.

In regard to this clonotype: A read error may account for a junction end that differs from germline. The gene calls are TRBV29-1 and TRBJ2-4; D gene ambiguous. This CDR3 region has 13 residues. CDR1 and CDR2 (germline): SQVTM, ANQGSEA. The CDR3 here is CSVATQAKTIQYF. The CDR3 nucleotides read TGCAGCGTTGCCACGCAGGCTAAAACCATTCAGTACTTC. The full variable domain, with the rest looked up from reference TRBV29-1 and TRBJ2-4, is SAVISQKPSRDICQRGTSLTIQCQVDSQVTMMFWYRQQPGQSLTLIATANQGSEATYESGFVIDKFPISRPNLTFSTLTVSNMSPEDSSIYLCSVATQAKTIQYFGAGTRLSVL.

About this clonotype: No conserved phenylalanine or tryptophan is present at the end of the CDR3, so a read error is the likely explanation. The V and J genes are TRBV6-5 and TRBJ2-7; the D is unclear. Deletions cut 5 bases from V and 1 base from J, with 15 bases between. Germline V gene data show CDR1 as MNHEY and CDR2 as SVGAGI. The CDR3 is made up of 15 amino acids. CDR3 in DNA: TGTGCCAGCAGTAGAGAAACTCGGAGATCCTACGAGCAGTACCTC. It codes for CASSRETRRSYEQYL.

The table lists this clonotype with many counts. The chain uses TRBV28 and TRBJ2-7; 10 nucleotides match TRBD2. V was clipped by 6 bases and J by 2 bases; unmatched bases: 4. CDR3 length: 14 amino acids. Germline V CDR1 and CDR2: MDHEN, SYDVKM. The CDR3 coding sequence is TGTGCCAGCAGATCTCTAGCGGGGGCCTACGAGCAGTACTTC. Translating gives CASRSLAGAYEQYF. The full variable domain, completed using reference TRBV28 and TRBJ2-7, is DVKVTQSSRYLVKRTGEKVFLECVQDMDHENMFWYRQDPGLGLRLIYFSYDVKMKEKGDIPEGYSVSREKKERFSLILESASTNQTSMYLCASRSLAGAYEQYFGPGTRLTVT.

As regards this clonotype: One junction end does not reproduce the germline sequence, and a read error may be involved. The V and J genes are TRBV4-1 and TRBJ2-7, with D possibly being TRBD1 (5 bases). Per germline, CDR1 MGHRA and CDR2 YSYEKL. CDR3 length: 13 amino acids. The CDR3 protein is CASSRTRAEEQYF. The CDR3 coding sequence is TGCGCCAGTAGCCGGACCAGGGCGGAAGAGCAGTACTTC.

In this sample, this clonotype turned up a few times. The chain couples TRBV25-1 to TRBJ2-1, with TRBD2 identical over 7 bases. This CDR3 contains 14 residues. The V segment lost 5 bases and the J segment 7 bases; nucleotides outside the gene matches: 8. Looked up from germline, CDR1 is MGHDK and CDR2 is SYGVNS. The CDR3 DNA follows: TGTGCCAGCAGTATCAGCGGGGACTGGAATGAGCAGTTCTTC. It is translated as CASSISGDWNEQFF.

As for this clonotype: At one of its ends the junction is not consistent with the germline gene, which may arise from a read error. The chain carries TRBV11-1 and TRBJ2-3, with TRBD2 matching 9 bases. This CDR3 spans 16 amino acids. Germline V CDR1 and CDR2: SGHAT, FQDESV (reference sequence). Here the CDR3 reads CVSSLGTSTQTDTQYF. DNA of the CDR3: TGTGTTAGCAGCCTCGGGACTAGCACACAAACAGATACACAGTATTTT.

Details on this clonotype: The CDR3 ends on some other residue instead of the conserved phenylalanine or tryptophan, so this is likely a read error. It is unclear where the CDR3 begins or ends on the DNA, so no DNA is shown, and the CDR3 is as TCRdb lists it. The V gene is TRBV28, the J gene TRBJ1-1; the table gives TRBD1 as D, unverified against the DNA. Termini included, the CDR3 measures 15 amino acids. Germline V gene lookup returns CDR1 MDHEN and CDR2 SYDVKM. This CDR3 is CASSYRGSGGTEALL.

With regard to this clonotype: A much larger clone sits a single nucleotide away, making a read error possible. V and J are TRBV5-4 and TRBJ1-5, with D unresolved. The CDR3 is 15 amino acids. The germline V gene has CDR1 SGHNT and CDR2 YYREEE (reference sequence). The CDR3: CASSLGAGGNQLQHF. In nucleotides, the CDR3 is TGTGCCAGCAGCTTGGGGGCAGGAGGCAATCAGCTCCAGCATTTT.

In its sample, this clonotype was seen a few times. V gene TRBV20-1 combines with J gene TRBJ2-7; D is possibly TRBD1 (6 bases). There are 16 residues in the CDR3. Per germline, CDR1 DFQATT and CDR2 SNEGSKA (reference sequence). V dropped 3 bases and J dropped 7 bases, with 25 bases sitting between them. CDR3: CSARGLTGPRSYEQYF. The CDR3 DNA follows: TGCAGTGCTAGGGGGCTTACAGGGCCCCGGAGCTATGAGCAGTACTTC.

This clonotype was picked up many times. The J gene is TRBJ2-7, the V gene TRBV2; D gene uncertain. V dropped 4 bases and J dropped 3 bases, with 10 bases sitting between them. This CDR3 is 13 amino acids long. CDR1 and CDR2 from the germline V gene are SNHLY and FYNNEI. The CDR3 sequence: CASSAVLFYEQYF. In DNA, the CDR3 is TGTGCCAGCAGTGCGGTCCTCTTCTACGAGCAGTACTTC.

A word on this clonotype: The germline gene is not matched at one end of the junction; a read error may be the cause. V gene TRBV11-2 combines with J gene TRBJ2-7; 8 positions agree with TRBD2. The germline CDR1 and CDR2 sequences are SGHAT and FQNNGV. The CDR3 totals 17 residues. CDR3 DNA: TGTGCCAGCAACCAGGGGCTAGCGGGTTCCCCTTTCTACGAGCAGCACTTC. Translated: CASNQGLAGSPFYEQHF. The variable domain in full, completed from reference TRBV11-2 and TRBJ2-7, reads EAGVAQSPRYKIIEKRQSVAFWCNPISGHATLYWYQQILGQGPKLLIQFQNNGVVDDSQLPKDRFSAERLKGVDSTLKIQPAKLEDSAVYLCASNQGLAGSPFYEQHFGPGTRLTVT.

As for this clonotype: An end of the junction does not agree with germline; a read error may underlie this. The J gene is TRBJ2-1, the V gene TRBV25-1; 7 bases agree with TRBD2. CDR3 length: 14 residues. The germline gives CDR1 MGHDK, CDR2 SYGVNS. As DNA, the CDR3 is TGTGCCAGCAGTATCAGCGGGGACTGGAATGGGCAGTTCTTC. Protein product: CASSISGDWNGQFF. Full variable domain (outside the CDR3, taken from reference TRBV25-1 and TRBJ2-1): EADIYQTPRYLVIGTGKKITLECSQTMGHDKMYWYQQDPGMELHLIHYSYGVNSTEKGDLSSESTVSRIRTEHFPLTLESARPSHTSQYLCASSISGDWNGQFFGPGTRLTVL.

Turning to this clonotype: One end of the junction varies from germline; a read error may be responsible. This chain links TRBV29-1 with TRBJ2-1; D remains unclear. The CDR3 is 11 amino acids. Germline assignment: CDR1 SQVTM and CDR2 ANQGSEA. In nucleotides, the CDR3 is TGCAGCGTTGAAGGGAACATTGAGCAATTCTTC. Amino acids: CSVEGNIEQFF.

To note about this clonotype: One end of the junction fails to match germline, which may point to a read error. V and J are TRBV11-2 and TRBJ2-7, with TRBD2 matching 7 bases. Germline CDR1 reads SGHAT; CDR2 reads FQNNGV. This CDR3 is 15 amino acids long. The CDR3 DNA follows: TGTGCCAGCAGCTATGCTAGCGGCTGGTTCTACGAGCAGAACTTC. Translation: CASSYASGWFYEQNF.

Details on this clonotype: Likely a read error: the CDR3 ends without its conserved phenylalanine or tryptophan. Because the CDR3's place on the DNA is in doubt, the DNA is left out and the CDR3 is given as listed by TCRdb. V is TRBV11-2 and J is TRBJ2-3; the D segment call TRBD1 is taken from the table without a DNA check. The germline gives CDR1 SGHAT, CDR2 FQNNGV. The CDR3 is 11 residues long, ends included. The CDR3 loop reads CASSFGQGEYL.

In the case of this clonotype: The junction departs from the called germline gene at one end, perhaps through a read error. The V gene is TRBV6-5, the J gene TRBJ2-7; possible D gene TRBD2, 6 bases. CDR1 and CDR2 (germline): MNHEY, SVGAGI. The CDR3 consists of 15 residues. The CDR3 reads CANSLGGSGTYEQYF. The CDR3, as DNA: TGTGCCAACAGTCTCGGGGGTAGCGGAACCTACGAACAGTACTTC.

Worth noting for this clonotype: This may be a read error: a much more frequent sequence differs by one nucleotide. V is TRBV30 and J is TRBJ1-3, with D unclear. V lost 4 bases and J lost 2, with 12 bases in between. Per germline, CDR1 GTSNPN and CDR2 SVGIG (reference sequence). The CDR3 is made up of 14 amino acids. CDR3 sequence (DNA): TGTGCCTGGAATGTTCGTGGGGCTGGAAACACCATATATTTT. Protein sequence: CAWNVRGAGNTIYF.

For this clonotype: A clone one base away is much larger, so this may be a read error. CDR3 DNA sequence: TGTGCCAGCCAGGGGACATACGGCACAGATAGGCAGTATTTT. Protein sequence: CASQGTYGTDRQYF. This rearrangement joins TRBV7-9 to TRBJ2-3; tentatively, D is TRBD1 (6 bases). This CDR3 comprises 14 residues. Germline V CDR1 and CDR2: SEHNR, FQNEAQ (reference sequence).

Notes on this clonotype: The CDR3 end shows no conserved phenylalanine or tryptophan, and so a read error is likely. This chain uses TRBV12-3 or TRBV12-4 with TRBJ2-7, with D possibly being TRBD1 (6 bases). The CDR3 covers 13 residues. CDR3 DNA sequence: TGTGCCAGCAGCCTGACAGGATCCTACGAACAGTACTTA. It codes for CASSLTGSYEQYL.

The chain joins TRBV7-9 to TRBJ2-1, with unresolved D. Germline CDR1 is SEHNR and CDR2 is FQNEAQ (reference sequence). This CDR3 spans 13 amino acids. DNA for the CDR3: TGTGACAACAGCCCCCGGCTTGACAATGAGCAGTTCTTC. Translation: CDNSPRLDNEQFF.